The present T cell receptor beta chain was sequenced within a study of vaccination and CD4 T cells after COVID-19. Study-wide background: Overlapping peptides covering the spike proteins of SARS-CoV-2, HCoV-NL63, HCoV-OC43 and HCoV-229E were added to stimulate cells. Treatment of control cultures consisted of a CEFX pool, an HIV-1 Nef pool, or no peptide.

Germline CDR1 is SGHNT and CDR2 is YENEEA. There are 14 residues in the CDR3. Trimming took off 4 bases at V and 9 bases at J, with 13 bases between the two ends. The study sequenced cultured CD4+ T cell DNA using the Oncomine TCR Beta short-read assay. Using its own MiXCR run on the PCR reads, TCRdb lists one record per CDR3 protein. The repertoire consists of roughly 17,000 distinct CDR3 sequences, with 45% to 55% occurring once and the leading ten covering approximately 8.4%. Treatment specified: approximately 11-day PBMC culture with coronavirus spike peptide pools or control peptides (ViraFEST assay). Remarks on this clonotype: Its antigen is not identified.

The clonotype was recovered from a human donor who had recovered from COVID-19. Sequenced sample: CD4+ T cells from blood, cultured in vitro. The chain combines TRBV11-3 with TRBJ1-6; D is uncertain. This CDR3 is CASSSTTSRSPLHF. CDR3 coding DNA: TGTGCCAGCAGCTCGACAACGAGCCGTTCACCCCTCCACTTT.